The sequence of this T cell receptor beta chain was determined in a study of blood T cell repertoires in COVID-19. For the study at large: Sources were T cells, B-cell-depleted T cells, or PBMCs; the material itself was cDNA or gDNA.

Sequencing was performed with immunoSEQ multiplex PCR; in TCRdb, only in-frame clones are kept and a portion is missing. The sample yields about 160,000 clones, approximately 80% seen once. Comment on this clone: Other nucleotide sequences from this sample produce the same CDR3.

V lost 4 bases and J lost 2, with 3 bases in between. Germline V gene sequence: CDR1 SGHRS, CDR2 YFSETQ. The CDR3 extends over 12 amino acids. The rearrangement links TRBV5-1 to TRBJ2-2; D is unclear. Sequencing was performed on peripheral blood. This receptor was obtained from a woman aged 60-75 years with acute or convalescent COVID-19. CDR3 sequence (DNA): TGCGCCAGCAGCCAAAACACCGGGGAGCTGTTTTTT. It translates to CASSQNTGELFF.